A single TCR beta chain is shown here with its context. What this receptor recognizes is not known. The input lacks base qualities; no much larger clone sits a single base away. The library relied on the immunoSEQ multiplex PCR assay. The clones in this table, taken by TCRdb from immuneACCESS, are in-frame only. Not every clone is retained; where verified, under half of the shortfall comes from an unresolved V gene, and the cause of the rest is unknown. In this sample the table shows 76,000 or so clones, 80% to 95% of which occur a single time. The ten largest clones capture about 0.69% of the sample. The source of the sample is a study of T cell changes during pregnancy in multiple sclerosis (dated by TCRdb to about 2019). Regarding the study in general: The study examined how the T cell repertoire changed over the course of pregnancy in women with multiple sclerosis.

Ends trimmed: V by 2 bases, J by 2 bases; bases unmatched to a gene: 3. For CDR1 and CDR2, the germline V gene lists SGDLS and YYNGEE. Its CDR3 holds 14 amino acids, cysteine through phenylalanine. The retained sequence is limited to the CDR3, 42 bases, with the frame set at the first base. The sequence derives from a female donor in good health, enrolled as a control in a pregnancy study. This specimen was peripheral blood, taken in the second trimester of pregnancy. The V and J genes are TRBV9 and TRBJ2-7; 8 of the junction bases match TRBD1. The DNA is as follows: TGTGCCAGCAGCGTCAGGGGGCCTCCCTACGAGCAGTACTTC. It specifies CASSVRGPPYEQYF.